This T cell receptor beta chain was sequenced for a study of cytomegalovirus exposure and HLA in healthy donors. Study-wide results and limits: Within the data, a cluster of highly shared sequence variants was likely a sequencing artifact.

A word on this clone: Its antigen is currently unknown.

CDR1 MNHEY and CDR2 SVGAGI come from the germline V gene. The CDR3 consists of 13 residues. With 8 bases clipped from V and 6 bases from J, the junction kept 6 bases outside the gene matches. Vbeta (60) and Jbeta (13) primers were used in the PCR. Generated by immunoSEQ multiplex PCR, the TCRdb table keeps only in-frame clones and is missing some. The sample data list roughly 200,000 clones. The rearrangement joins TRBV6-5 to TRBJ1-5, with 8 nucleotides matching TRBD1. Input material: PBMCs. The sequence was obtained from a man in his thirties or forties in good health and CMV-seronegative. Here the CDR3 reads CASSQGAVQPQHF. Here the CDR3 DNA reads TGTGCCAGCTCCCAGGGGGCGGTTCAGCCCCAGCATTTT.